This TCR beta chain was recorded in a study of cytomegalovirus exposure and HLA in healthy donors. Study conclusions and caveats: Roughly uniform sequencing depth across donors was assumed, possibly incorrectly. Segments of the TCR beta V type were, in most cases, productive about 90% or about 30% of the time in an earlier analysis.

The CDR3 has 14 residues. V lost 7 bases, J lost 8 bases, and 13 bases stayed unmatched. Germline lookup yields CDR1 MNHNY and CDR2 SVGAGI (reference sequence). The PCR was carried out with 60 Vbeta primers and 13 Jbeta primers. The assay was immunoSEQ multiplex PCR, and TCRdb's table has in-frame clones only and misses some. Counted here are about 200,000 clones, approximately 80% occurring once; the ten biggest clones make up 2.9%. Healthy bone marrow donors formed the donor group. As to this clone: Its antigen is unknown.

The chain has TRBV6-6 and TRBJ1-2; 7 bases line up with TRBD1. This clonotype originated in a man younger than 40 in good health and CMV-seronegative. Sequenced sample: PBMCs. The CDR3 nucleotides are TGTGCCAGCACCGAGACGGGACAGCGCGGCGGCTACACCTTC. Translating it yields CASTETGQRGGYTF.